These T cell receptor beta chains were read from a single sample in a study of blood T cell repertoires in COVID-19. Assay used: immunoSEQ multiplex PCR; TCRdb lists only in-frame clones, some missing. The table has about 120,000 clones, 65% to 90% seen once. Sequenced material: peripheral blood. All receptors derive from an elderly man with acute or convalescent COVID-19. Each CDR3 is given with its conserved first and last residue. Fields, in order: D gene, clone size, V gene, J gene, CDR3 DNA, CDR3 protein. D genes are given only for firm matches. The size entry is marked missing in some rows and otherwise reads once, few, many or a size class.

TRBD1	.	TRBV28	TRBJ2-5	TGTGCCAGCAGTTTCCGGAGGACAGGGGCTGAGACCCAGTACTTC	CASSFRRTGAETQYF
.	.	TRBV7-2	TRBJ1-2	TGTGCCAGCAGCATCCCCTGGACACCTACTAACTATGGCTACACCTTC	CASSIPWTPTNYGYTF
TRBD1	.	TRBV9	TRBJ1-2	TGTGCCAGCAGCGAGTACGACAGGGAAAACTATGGCTACACCTTC	CASSEYDRENYGYTF
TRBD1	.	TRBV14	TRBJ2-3	TGTGCCAGCAGCCCGGACAGGGTTAGCACAGATACGCAGTATTTT	CASSPDRVSTDTQYF
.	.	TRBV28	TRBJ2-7	TGTGCCAGCAGCTCCTTCTACGAGCAGTACTTC	CASSSFYEQYF
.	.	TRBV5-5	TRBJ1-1	TGTGCCAGCAGCTTGGATTTACTAGCCTTAGGACGTGGCCCTGAAGCTTTCTTT	CASSLDLLALGRGPEAFF
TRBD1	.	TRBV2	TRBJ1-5	TGTGCCAGCAGTGAAGTGGACAGGGGGCCCTATAGCAATCAGCCCCAGCATTTT	CASSEVDRGPYSNQPQHF
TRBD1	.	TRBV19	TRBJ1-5	TGTGCCAGTGATGAAGACAGGGGTCGCAATCAGCCCCAGCATTTT	CASDEDRGRNQPQHF
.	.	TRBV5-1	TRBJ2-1	TGCGCCAGCAGCCACCGGGACTGGGCGTACAATGAGCAGTTCTTC	CASSHRDWAYNEQFF
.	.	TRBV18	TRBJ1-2	TGTGCCAGCTCACCTCACCCAAAGAGCTATGGCTACACCTTC	CASSPHPKSYGYTF
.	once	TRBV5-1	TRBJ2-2	TGCGCCAGCAGCTTTACCCTTGGGGGGACGAACACCGGGGAGCTGTTTTTT	CASSFTLGGTNTGELFF
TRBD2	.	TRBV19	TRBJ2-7	TGTGCCAGTAGTAAGGGACTAGCGATCGCCTACGAGCAGTACTTC	CASSKGLAIAYEQYF
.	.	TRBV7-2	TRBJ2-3	TGTGCCAGCAGCTTAGCGGGAGTAAGTGGCACAGATACGCAGTATTTT	CASSLAGVSGTDTQYF
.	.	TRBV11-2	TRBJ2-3	TGTGCCAGCAGCTTAGATTGGGGACAAGGAACAGATACGCAGTATTTT	CASSLDWGQGTDTQYF
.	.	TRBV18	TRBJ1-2	TGTGCCAGCTCACGTAAACTTACCGAGGGTTATAACTATGGCTACACCTTC	CASSRKLTEGYNYGYTF
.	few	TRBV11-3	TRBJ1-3	TGTGCCAGCAGCATTAATTACTCTGGAAACACCATATATTTT	CASSINYSGNTIYF
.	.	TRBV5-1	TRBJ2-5	TGCGCCAGCAGCTCTACTAGACAAGAGACCCAGTACTTC	CASSSTRQETQYF
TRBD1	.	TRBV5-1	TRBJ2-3	TGCGCCAGCAGCTACGGGACAGGGAGGGGTGATACGCAGTATTTT	CASSYGTGRGDTQYF
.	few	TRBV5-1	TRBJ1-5	TGCGCCAGCAGCCCCTCAGGGCTTATCGGCAGCAATCAGCCCCAGCATTTT	CASSPSGLIGSNQPQHF
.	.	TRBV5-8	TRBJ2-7	TGTGCCAGCAGCCTGGTCAACGAGCAGTACTTC	CASSLVNEQYF
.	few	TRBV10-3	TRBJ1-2	TGTGCCATCAGCCTGGGGGGGCTTGGTGGCTACACCTTC	CAISLGGLGGYTF
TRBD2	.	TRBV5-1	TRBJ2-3	TGCGCCAGCAGCCCTCCTAGCGGGAGGGACACAGATACGCAGTATTTT	CASSPPSGRDTDTQYF
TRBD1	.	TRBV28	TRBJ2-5	TGTGCCAGCAGCCCAGGGGGTGGAGGACAAGAGACCCAGTACTTC	CASSPGGGGQETQYF
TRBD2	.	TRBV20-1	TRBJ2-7	TGCAGTGCTAGTGGTGAACTAGCGGGCACCACTGCAGAGGGCGAGCAGTACTTC	CSASGELAGTTAEGEQYF
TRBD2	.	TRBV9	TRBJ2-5	TGTGCCAGCAGCGTGGGGGGGGCTAGCGGGAGAGAGACCCAGTACTTC	CASSVGGASGRETQYF
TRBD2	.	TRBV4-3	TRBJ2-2	TGCGCCAGCAGCCAGGCACTTAGGACTAGCGGGAGATCCGGGGAGCTGTTTTTT	CASSQALRTSGRSGELFF
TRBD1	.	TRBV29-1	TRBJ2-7	TGCAGCGTTGACGGGACAGGGCCCTACGAGCAGTACTTC	CSVDGTGPYEQYF
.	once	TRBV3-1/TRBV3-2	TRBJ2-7	TGTGCCAGCAGCCGGGCGGATCAGGGTTACGAGCAGTACTTC	CASSRADQGYEQYF
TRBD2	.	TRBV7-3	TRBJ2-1	TGTGCCAGCAGCTTTCTAGCGGGAGTGGGCAATGAGCAGTTCTTC	CASSFLAGVGNEQFF
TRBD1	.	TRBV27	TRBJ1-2	TGTGCCAGCAGCCTGGCCGGGACAGGGAACTATGGCTACACCTTC	CASSLAGTGNYGYTF
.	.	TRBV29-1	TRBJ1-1	TGCAGCGTTGAAGTCAGACACACCATGAACACTGAAGCTTTCTTT	CSVEVRHTMNTEAFF
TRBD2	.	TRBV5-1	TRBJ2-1	TGCGCCAGCAGCTTCGTTATTAGCGGGGGTAATGAGCAGTTCTTC	CASSFVISGGNEQFF
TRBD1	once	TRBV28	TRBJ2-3	TGTGCCAGCAGTTTACTACTAGGGGGCGGAGGGCAGTATTTT	CASSLLLGGGGQYF
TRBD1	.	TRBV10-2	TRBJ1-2	TGCGCCAGCAGTGAGGCAACAGGGGTGCATGGCTACACCTTC	CASSEATGVHGYTF
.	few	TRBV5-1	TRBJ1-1	TGCGCCAGCAGCTCGGACGGGGGGAACACTGAAGCTTTCTTT	CASSSDGGNTEAFF
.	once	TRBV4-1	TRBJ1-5	TGCGCCAGCAGCCAAGATCCGGGGGTTGAGCCCCAGCATTTT	CASSQDPGVEPQHF
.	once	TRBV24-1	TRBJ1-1	TGTGCCACCAGTGATTTTCTCGGGGAAGCTTTCTTT	CATSDFLGEAFF
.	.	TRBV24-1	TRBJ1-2	TGTGCCACCAGTGAACGGGAGGGCTATGGCTACACCTTC	CATSEREGYGYTF
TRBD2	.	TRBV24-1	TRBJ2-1	TGTGCCACCAGCGGGGGGTTCTACAATGAGCAGTTCTTC	CATSGGFYNEQFF
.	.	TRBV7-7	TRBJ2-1	TGTGCTAGCAGCTTACGAGTGGTACAGGGAACTTTTTACAATGAGCAGTTCTTC	CASSLRVVQGTFYNEQFF
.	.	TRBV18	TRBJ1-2	TGTGCCAGCTCCCAGAACTATGGCTACACCTTC	CASSQNYGYTF
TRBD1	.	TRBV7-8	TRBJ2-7	TGTGCCAGCAGCTTAGAGACAGGGAGAGCCTACGAGCAGTACTTC	CASSLETGRAYEQYF
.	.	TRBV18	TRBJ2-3	TGTGCCAGCTCACCACGGACAGTTTTAGATACGCAGTATTTT	CASSPRTVLDTQYF
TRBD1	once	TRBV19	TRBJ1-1	TGTGCCAGTAAACGGGACAGTTTGAACACTGAAGCTTTCTTT	CASKRDSLNTEAFF
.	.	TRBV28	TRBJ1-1	TGTGCCAGCAGAGGACAGAAAGACATGAACACTGAAGCTTTCTTT	CASRGQKDMNTEAFF